This T cell receptor (beta chain) derives from a study of blood T cell repertoires in COVID-19 (dated by TCRdb to 2019 to 2021). General notes on the study: Collaborator samples came from the United States, Italy and Spain and covered acute and convalescent phases of COVID-19. The prospective study material was composed of cDNA or gDNA derived from T cells, B-cell-depleted T cells, or PBMCs. HLA class I and class II types, where available, came from metadata supplied by the sample provider rather than from assay-based typing. The sample metadata nearly always contained a de-identified subject ID, COVID-19 status, age in years and sex. Subjects who had been exposed to COVID-19, were actively infected with it, or had recovered from it provided the deeply sampled blood TCRbeta repertoires that made up the dataset. The repertoires were released in a freely available public database intended as a resource for research on the immune response to SARS-CoV-2. Samples were obtained from the ongoing ImmuneRACE study (first 160 participants) and from 1,254 subjects provided by 6 global collaborators.

Of note for this clone: Its specific antigen is unknown. No quality values exist for individual bases; no much larger clone is one base distant.

The CDR3 measures 14 amino acids from cysteine to phenylalanine. The only DNA kept is the CDR3, 42 bases in frame from the first base. The germline V gene specifies SNHLY as CDR1 and FYNNEI as CDR2. V sheds 7 bases and J sheds 5 bases, leaving 14 bases between their ends. General conclusions and limits of the study: The quantity of clinical and demographic metadata differed by source and by participant and was supplied without curation.

One collaborating source in Seattle enrolled patients while the patients were actively infected and followed the patients over time throughout the course of disease. The collaborating institutions used their own protocols to collect whole blood in K2EDTA tubes. For TCRbeta analysis, collaborator samples were shipped as frozen whole blood, as isolated PBMCs, or as DNA extracted from either sample type. TCRbeta CDR3 regions were amplified from genomic DNA by means of the immunoSEQ Assay, a bias-controlled multiplex PCR. Regarding the original processing steps: Within the assay, amplification of reference gene primers was used to estimate how many nucleated cells each sample contained. To quantify the absolute abundance of each unique TCRbeta CDR3 rearrangement, sequence reads were collapsed and filtered. For each sample, productive Simpson clonality was calculated by taking the square root of Simpson's diversity index across productive rearrangements. TCRdb took over this immuneACCESS table, retaining in-frame rearrangements with V and J assigned. Such tables are incomplete; in checked studies, under half of the missing clones stem from an unresolved V gene, and the remainder is unexplained. V, J and clone size reflect that table, while D and trimming were determined from the DNA. Within this sample are over 85,000 clones, with over 75% of them counted one time only. The ten largest clones represent roughly 3% of the sample.

The TCR sequence derives from a woman over 75 with COVID-19, enrolled during active disease. Sequenced: peripheral blood. This chain is built from TRBV2 and TRBJ1-4; tentative D gene TRBD1, with 5 bases matching. For the CDR3, the sequence is CASTLPWGNEKLFF. The nucleotide sequence reads TGTGCCAGCACCTTGCCCTGGGGCAATGAAAAACTGTTTTTT. The entire variable domain, with the stretches around the CDR3 drawn from the reference TRBV2 and TRBJ1-4 proteins, is EPEVTQTPSHQVTQMGQEVILRCVPISNHLYFYWYRQILGQKVEFLVSFYNNEISEKSEIFDDQFSVERPDGSNFTLKIRSTKLEDSAMYFCASTLPWGNEKLFFGSGTQLSVL.